Ten or more counts support the clone carrying this T cell receptor (beta chain). As yet, its antigen is unknown. Looked up from germline, CDR1 is GTSNPN and CDR2 is SVGIG (reference sequence). The CDR3 covers 11 residues. With 1 base removed from V and 6 bases from J, the gap between germline ends came to 7 bases. The entry originates in a study of T cells in Graves' hyperthyroidism and ophthalmopathy. Study results and caveats: Ophthalmopathy and stable hyperthyroidism were separated by a 13 V-J model. Appearing also in blood were most of the thyroid clonotypes expanded above 0.001.

Hyperthyroidism had been newly diagnosed in patients aged 18 to 65, and its duration was under 2 months. TCR beta CDR3 regions were amplified from RNA transcripts. An initial round of RT-PCR targeting the TCR CDR3 relied on the HTBI primer set. MiXCR was run by TCRdb on the multiplex PCR reads, yielding one entry per CDR3 protein. The data hold hundreds of thousands of distinct CDR3 sequences, with approximately 19% observed a single time. The material sequenced was blood. The TCR sequence derives from a woman between 50 and 59 years old with Graves' hyperthyroidism that later progressed to Graves' ophthalmopathy. This chain uses TRBV30 with TRBJ2-7; no reliable D call. The CDR3 DNA sequence: TGTGCCTGGAGTGGGTTTTCCGAGCAGTACTTC. Protein: CAWSGFSEQYF. Full variable domain (missing parts from reference TRBV30 and TRBJ2-7): SQTIHQWPATLVQPVGSPLSLECTVEGTSNPNLYWYRQAAGRGLQLLFYSVGIGQISSEVPQNLSASRPQDRQFILSSKKLLLSDSGFYLCAWSGFSEQYFGPGTRLTVT.